This T cell receptor beta chain is from a study of Graves' ophthalmopathy and Graves' hyperthyroidism. RNA served as the template for amplifying TCR beta CDR3 regions. HTBI primers primed a first-round RT-PCR, and a second-round multiplex PCR followed. MiXCR, applied by TCRdb to the multiplex PCR reads, yields one record per CDR3 protein. The sample carries more than 550,000 distinct CDR3 sequences, roughly two fifths recorded once. Looked up from germline, CDR1 is SNHLY and CDR2 is FYNNEI. This CDR3 contains 13 residues. V gave up 7 bases and J gave up 6 bases, with 12 bases separating them. Broader study findings: Sensitivity of 87.88% and specificity of approximately 81% were achieved when a 13-signature model separated ophthalmopathy from stable hyperthyroidism. The majority of expanded thyroid clonotypes above 0.001 frequency also occurred in blood.

The study enrolled ophthalmopathy donors with moderate-to-severe activity, CAS ≥3, NOSPECS ≥4 and duration under 3 months. This clonotype was observed at least ten times. The antigen remains undetermined. The chain recombines TRBV2 with TRBJ2-2, with D possibly TRBD2 on 6 matching bases. Source material: peripheral blood. The receptor was isolated from an adult man with Graves' ophthalmopathy. CDR3: CASKLTGAGELFF. CDR3 bases: TGTGCCAGCAAATTGACGGGAGCCGGGGAGCTGTTTTTT.